This TCR beta chain was obtained from a study of beta chain features in type 1 diabetes. General study points: In type 1 diabetes patients, VDJ junctions had fewer insertions; deletions at these junctions were more frequent. Patients' naive, central memory and Treg TCRB repertoires seemed closer to one another than those of healthy donors. PCR might favor shorter templates, equally in patients and controls.

A remark on this clone: Its antigen is unidentified.

CDR3 length: 15 amino acids. Germline V lookup: CDR1 SGHAT, CDR2 FQDESV (reference sequence). V was trimmed by 2 bases and J by 6 bases, leaving 16 bases between them. Reverse transcription of all isolated RNA meant that expressed TCRB transcripts were sequenced. Data came from immunoSEQ multiplex PCR; TCRdb stores just in-frame clones and leaves some out. The sample has over 65,000 clones, about a third seen once. The clonotype comes from a woman aged 18-29 years in good health. Sample: stem cell memory CD4+ T cells from blood. The rearrangement joins TRBV11-1 to TRBJ1-2; D is ambiguous. The CDR3 sequence is CASSLKLEEANGYTF. DNA of the CDR3: TGTGCCAGCAGCTTAAAGTTGGAAGAGGCCAATGGCTACACCTTC.